The clone carrying this T cell receptor (beta chain) was found a few times. Trimming stripped 5 bases from V and 8 bases from J, with 16 bases between. The CDR3 runs 13 residues. Germline V gene data show CDR1 as SNHLY and CDR2 as FYNNEI. The data are from a study of cytomegalovirus exposure and HLA in healthy donors. About the research overall: A preliminary data release comprised around 85 million unique TCRs obtained from HLA-typed donors.

PCR was performed using 60 Vbeta and 13 Jbeta primers. Produced via immunoSEQ multiplex PCR; TCRdb's table is partial and in-frame only. This sample has 100,000 to 150,000 clones, with just under 80% found just once. The sequencing input was PBMCs. The chain couples TRBV2 to TRBJ2-7; D uncertain. The clonotype comes from a woman younger than 35 in good health and CMV-seronegative. CDR3 DNA: TGTGCCAGCAGTTATGCAGACACCTTGAAGCAGTACTTC. Translated, it gives CASSYADTLKQYF.